The source of this T cell receptor beta chain is a study of OX40 agonist ivuxolimab in advanced cancers. Study information: Prior therapy, whether anti-PD-1, anti-PD-L1 or anti-CTLA-4, was allowed, and approximately 37% had some.

Repertoires were generated with immunoSEQ multiplex PCR, while TCRdb's copy carries only in-frame clones and drops some. In the table there are some 60,000 clones, approximately 86% of which are singletons. The CDR3 spans 16 residues. CDR1 MDHEN and CDR2 SYDVKM come from the germline V gene. Trimming at V came to 3 bases and at J to 4 bases, leaving 8 bases not matched to a gene. Sample: CD4+ or CD8+ T cells sorted from blood, taken in a trial of the OX40 agonist ivuxolimab. V usage is TRBV28 and J usage is TRBJ2-7; the match to TRBD2 covers 11 bases. The receptor's source is an adult with an advanced solid tumor such as melanoma, head and neck, liver or kidney cancer. In DNA form, the CDR3 reads TGTGCCAGCAGTTTGGGAATAGCGGGAGGGCCGTACGAGCAGTACTTC. Translating gives CASSLGIAGGPYEQYF.